This passage covers 18 T cell receptor beta chains from one sample sequenced in a study of OX40 agonist ivuxolimab in advanced cancers. Here immunoSEQ multiplex PCR was the method, and the copy in TCRdb shows in-frame clones only, minus some. The data hold about 95,000 clones, with roughly nine tenths observed a single time. Sequences were derived from CD4+ or CD8+ T cells sorted from blood, sampled in a trial of the OX40 agonist ivuxolimab. These receptors were obtained from an adult with an advanced solid tumor such as melanoma, head and neck, liver or kidney cancer.

The V and J genes are TRBV19 and TRBJ2-6; 7 nucleotides line up with TRBD2. The CDR3 extends over 16 amino acids. The trim removed 7 bases at V and 4 bases at J, leaving 10 bases unmatched. CDR1 and CDR2 from the germline V gene are LNHDA and SQIVND (reference sequence). The chain's CDR3 is CASIKGGHSGANVLTF. CDR3 nucleotides: TGTGCCAGTATCAAGGGAGGGCATTCCGGGGCCAACGTCCTGACTTTC. The variable domain in full, completed from reference TRBV19 and TRBJ2-6, reads DGGITQSPKYLFRKEGQNVTLSCEQNLNHDAMYWYRQDPGQGLRLIYYSQIVNDFQKGDIAEGYSVSREKKESFPLTVTSAQKNPTAFYLCASIKGGHSGANVLTFGAGSRLTVL.

The chain links TRBV4-2 to TRBJ2-3, with 7 bases that match TRBD2. The junction had 7 bases not matched to a gene; V was cut back by 1 base and J by 0 bases. CDR1 LGHNA and CDR2 YNFKEQ come from the germline V gene. The CDR3 totals 17 residues. This CDR3 is CASSQGRLAASTDTQYF. In DNA form, the CDR3 reads TGTGCCAGCAGCCAAGGCAGGCTAGCGGCTAGCACAGATACGCAGTATTTT.

The V gene is TRBV30, the J gene TRBJ2-7; 7 nucleotides align to TRBD1. V gave up 2 bases and J gave up 4 bases; unmatched junction bases: 2. The CDR3 covers 12 residues. CDR1 is GTSNPN and CDR2 is SVGIG in the germline V gene (reference sequence). The CDR3 bases are TGTGCCTGGAGTCCGACAGGGTACGAGCAGTACTTC. It specifies CAWSPTGYEQYF.

The chain links TRBV9 to TRBJ2-1, with 7 bases that match TRBD1. Germline CDR1 and CDR2: SGDLS and YYNGEE. The CDR3 is 15 residues long. Trimming at V came to 0 bases and at J to 5 bases, leaving 5 bases not matched to a gene. CDR3 residues: CASSVGMGQNNEQFF. The CDR3 DNA reads as TGTGCCAGCAGCGTAGGTATGGGACAGAACAATGAGCAGTTCTTC.

The chain combines TRBV28 with TRBJ2-1, with D possibly being TRBD1 (6 bases). Germline V CDR1 and CDR2: MDHEN, SYDVKM. Between the trimmed V and J ends, which lost 8 bases and 6 bases, there was a span of 11 bases. The CDR3 is made up of 12 amino acids. The CDR3 DNA is TGTGCCAGCCTTCAGGGGTTCAATGAGCAGTTCTTC. It codes for CASLQGFNEQFF.

The chain employs TRBV27 and TRBJ1-5; maybe TRBD1 (5 bases). Germline CDR1 is MNHEY and CDR2 is SMNVEV (reference sequence). V lost 5 bases and J 5 bases, leaving 13 bases between the germline ends. The CDR3 is 14 amino acids. The CDR3 nucleotides read TGTGCCAGCAGTCTGGGGCAGAACCATCAGCCCCAGCATTTT. Translated, it gives CASSLGQNHQPQHF.

J is TRBJ2-7 and V is TRBV29-1; no definite D call. This CDR3 is built from 13 residues. Germline V CDR1 and CDR2: SQVTM, ANQGSEA. V dropped 5 bases and J dropped 4 bases, with 15 bases sitting between them. As DNA, the CDR3 is TGCAGCGTTTTGACACCAACTGGGTACGAGCAGTACTTC. Translating it yields CSVLTPTGYEQYF.

V is TRBV2 and J is TRBJ2-5; 7 positions match TRBD1. The CDR3 has 16 amino acids. Germline lookup yields CDR1 SNHLY and CDR2 FYNNEI. With V trimmed by 8 bases and J by 2 bases, 14 bases remained unmatched. The CDR3, as DNA: TGTGCCAGCCTCTTCCCCAGTGGACAGGCACAAGAGACCCAGTACTTC. Protein product: CASLFPSGQAQETQYF.

The chain joins TRBV5-6 to TRBJ2-7; either TRBD1 or TRBD2 may fit D (5 bases each). Germline CDR1 is SGHDT and CDR2 is YYEEEE. CDR3 length: 14 residues. Trimming left V 3 bases short and J 5 bases short, with 15 bases between. The chain's CDR3 is CASSWGRRFHEQYF. The CDR3 coding sequence is TGTGCCAGCAGCTGGGGACGCCGATTTCACGAGCAGTACTTC.

The CDR3 here is CATSRDREEVGYTF. In DNA form, the CDR3 reads TGTGCCACCAGCAGAGATAGAGAGGAGGTTGGCTACACCTTC. The gene calls are TRBV15 and TRBJ1-2; D is undetermined. Germline CDR1 reads LNHNV; CDR2 reads YYDKDF (reference sequence). The CDR3 has 14 residues. V was clipped by 0 bases and J by 7 bases, with 12 bases between them.

This clone has more than one count but fewer than ten. The rearrangement joins TRBV5-8 to TRBJ1-5; unclear D gene. Germline V gives CDR1 SGHTS, CDR2 YDEGEE. The CDR3 totals 14 residues. Trimming took 9 bases from V and 4 from J, leaving 17 bases between them. The CDR3 coding sequence is TGTGCCACCCTTCAGCTTGGGTATAATCAGCCCCAGCATTTT. It translates to CATLQLGYNQPQHF. The full variable domain, its missing parts supplied by reference TRBV5-8 and TRBJ1-5, is EAGVTQSPTHLIKTRGQQATLRCSPISGHTSVYWYQQALGLGLQFLLWYDEGEERNRGNFPPRFSGRQFPNYSSELNVNALELEDSALYLCATLQLGYNQPQHFGDGTRLSIL.

The table lists this clone with a few counts. CDR3 amino acids: CASSTKTGPYEQYF. The CDR3 coding sequence is TGTGCCAGCTCGACTAAGACAGGGCCCTACGAGCAGTACTTC. The rearrangement joins TRBV18 to TRBJ2-7, with 7 bases identical to TRBD1. The CDR3 runs to 14 residues. Germline V gives CDR1 KGHSH, CDR2 LQKENI. V shed 6 bases, J shed 2 bases, and the junction held 7 bases outside the gene matches.

This clone was counted a few times. The chain has TRBV28 and TRBJ1-5; possibly TRBD1 for D (5 bases). The CDR3 sequence is 14 residues long. Trimming shortened V by 8 bases and J by 6 bases, and 17 bases separated the two germline ends. Per the germline V gene, CDR1 is MDHEN and CDR2 is SYDVKM. The CDR3 reads CASLGGIGTQPQHF. DNA of the CDR3: TGTGCCAGCCTGGGAGGGATAGGGACTCAGCCCCAGCATTTT.

The rearrangement joins TRBV27 to TRBJ2-2, with 12 bases aligning to TRBD2. J was trimmed by 0 bases and V by 3 bases; bases with no gene match: 2. Germline loops: CDR1 MNHEY, CDR2 SMNVEV (reference sequence). This CDR3 is built from 17 residues. CDR3 sequence reads: CASSFWTSGANTGELFF. CDR3 nucleotide sequence: TGTGCCAGCAGTTTTTGGACTAGCGGGGCGAACACCGGGGAGCTGTTTTTT.

The V call is TRBV11-3, the J call TRBJ2-7, with TRBD2 identical over 7 bases. The CDR3 length is 13 residues. V lost 6 bases, J lost 3 bases, and 5 bases stayed unmatched. Germline V CDR1 and CDR2: SGHNT, YENEEA. This chain's CDR3 is CASSLTSSYEQYF. CDR3 nucleotides: TGTGCCAGCAGTCTGACTAGCAGCTACGAGCAGTACTTC. Full variable domain (rest looked up from reference TRBV11-3 and TRBJ2-7): EAGVVQSPRYKIIEKKQPVAFWCNPISGHNTLYWYLQNLGQGPELLIRYENEEAVDDSQLPKDRFSAERLKGVDSTLKIQPAELGDSAVYLCASSLTSSYEQYFGPGTRLTVT.

This clone was seen a handful of times. V gene TRBV16 combines with J gene TRBJ1-2; 11 bases are a match to TRBD1. The V and J ends lost 2 bases and 7 bases, in that order; junction bases with no gene match: 3. The CDR3 length is 14 residues. Germline CDR1 is KGHSY and CDR2 is FQNENV. In nucleotides, the CDR3 is TGTGCCAGCAGCCAAGGACAGGGGGCGGCTGGCTACACCTTC. The encoded protein is CASSQGQGAAGYTF.

The V gene is TRBV4-3, the J gene TRBJ1-1; D remains unclear. The V and J ends lost 0 bases and 7 bases respectively, with 9 bases between them. The CDR3 runs 13 residues. CDR1 is LGHNA, CDR2 YSLEER, per germline. The DNA for the CDR3 is TGCGCCAGCAGCCAAGAATGGGAAAGTGAAGCTTTCTTT. It is translated as CASSQEWESEAFF.

The chain has TRBV4-1 and TRBJ2-1, with a weak D call TRBD2 (6 bases). Germline V gene lookup returns CDR1 MGHRA and CDR2 YSYEKL. V was clipped by 1 base and J by 6 bases, with 16 bases between them. The CDR3 contains 16 residues. The CDR3 here is CASSQGWTTEPNEQFF. The CDR3 DNA follows: TGCGCCAGCAGCCAAGGATGGACTACAGAGCCCAATGAGCAGTTCTTC.